The present entry profiles one TCR beta chain with its context. Its target is not known. A read error may account for a junction end that differs from germline. CDR1 and CDR2 from the germline V gene are LGHNA and YNFKEQ. CDR3 length: 15 amino acids. No fewer than 6 micrograms of total RNA were isolated from every sample. This entry is derived from a study of blood T cells in healthy people across ages. As for the study in general: Template switching captured about one barcoded beta molecule per two T cells.

Next came a second PCR, run for about 6 to 12 cycles, which used a sample-barcoded 5' primer along with a J-beta primer mix. Every sample gave at least 2.5 million paired-end reads containing CDR3. Each CDR3 protein is one row after TCRdb ran MiXCR on the 5' RACE reads. This sample carries 1 million to 1.2 million distinct CDR3 sequences, more than 30% of them seen once, and the ten largest clones take roughly 14%. Whole-study findings and limits: Diversity estimates drawn from one million T cells were deemed underestimates.

The chain recombines TRBV4-2 with TRBJ1-5, with D possibly being TRBD1 (6 bases). The source material was blood. The sequence derives from a man between 18 and 35 years old in good health. CDR3 bases: TGTGCCAACAGCCAGGAAACTACAGGGACTCAGCCCCAGCATTTT. This encodes CANSQETTGTQPQHF.